Here is one T cell receptor (beta chain) with its context. Its antigen remains unknown. The sample comes from a study of blood T cells in healthy people across ages. Findings and caveats of the study: Any changes in expanded clonotypes were possibly confounded, as donor CMV status remained unknown. While age rose, TCR beta diversity per million T cells dropped in a roughly linear way.

Using a J-beta primer mix together with a sample-barcoded 5' primer, a second PCR was run for roughly 7 to 12 cycles. Using its own MiXCR run on the 5' RACE reads, TCRdb lists one record per CDR3 protein. Among over 950,000 distinct CDR3 sequences listed, roughly half were seen once. This CDR3 spans 15 amino acids. CDR1 and CDR2 (germline): DFQATT, SNEGSKA (reference sequence). Trimming at V came to 0 bases and at J to 5 bases, leaving 7 bases not matched to a gene. Each donor gave approximately 9.1 milliliters of peripheral blood. Isolation of PBMCs gave at least 7 million cells per sample. The V and J genes are TRBV20-1 and TRBJ2-1; 7 bases match TRBD2. The material sequenced was blood. The TCR originated in a woman in her sixties in good health. CDR3 sequence reads: CSARDPGLTNNEQFF. The DNA for the CDR3 is TGCAGTGCTAGAGATCCGGGACTAACCAACAATGAGCAGTTCTTC.